The 10 T cell receptor beta chains presented below share a single source sample, sequenced in a study of blood T cells in healthy people across ages. With a J-beta primer mix and a sample-barcoded 5' primer, a second PCR ran about 6 to 11 cycles. One entry per CDR3 protein, called by TCRdb with MiXCR from the 5' RACE reads. The sample consists of some 920,000 distinct CDR3 sequences, roughly half of them appearing once. The sequenced sample consisted of blood. The receptors derive from a woman in her fifties or sixties in good health.

CDR3: CASSARETPYEQYF. CDR3 DNA: TGTGCCAGCAGCGCCCGGGAGACCCCCTACGAGCAGTACTTC. The chain joins TRBV9 to TRBJ2-4, with TRBD2 as a possible D gene (6 bases). The DNA end lines up better with TRBJ2-7; the J call may be wrong. The CDR3 runs 14 residues. Germline V lookup: CDR1 SGDLS, CDR2 YYNGEE.

This chain links TRBV4-2 with TRBJ2-3; a possible D gene is TRBD2 (6 bases). The length of the CDR3 is 16 residues. The germline V gene has CDR1 LGHNA and CDR2 YNFKEQ. The germline V and J ends were trimmed by 5 bases and 2 bases, with 17 bases remaining between them. The CDR3: CASSFGGIFVTDTQYF. For the CDR3, the DNA is TGTGCCAGCAGCTTCGGCGGGATATTCGTCACAGATACGCAGTATTTT.

This chain uses TRBV6-2 or TRBV6-3 with TRBJ2-7, with a tentative D call TRBD1 (7 bases). The V and J ends lost 5 bases and 0 bases respectively, with 20 bases between them. This CDR3 has 17 residues. CDR1 MNHEY and CDR2 SVGEGT come from the germline V gene. The CDR3 sequence: CASSRTGGTVNSYEQYF. Here the CDR3 DNA reads TGTGCCAGCAGTCGTACCGGCGGGACAGTAAACTCCTACGAGCAGTACTTC.

V usage is TRBV29-1 and J usage is TRBJ2-3; 9 bases are a match to TRBD1. This CDR3 has 16 amino acids. The junction had 14 bases not matched to a gene; V was cut back by 6 bases and J by 4 bases. The germline V gene has CDR1 SQVTM and CDR2 ANQGSEA. CDR3 region: CSVGQGGRDGADTQYF. CDR3 sequence (DNA): TGCAGCGTGGGACAGGGAGGGAGGGATGGCGCAGATACGCAGTATTTT.

The chain uses TRBV4-3 and TRBJ2-1, with 7 positions matching TRBD1. V shed 3 bases, J shed 9 bases, and the junction held 5 bases outside the gene matches. The CDR3 runs to 13 residues. The germline gives CDR1 LGHNA, CDR2 YSLEER. The DNA of the CDR3 is TGCGCCAGCAGCCAGACACAGGGGTCTGAGCAGTTCTTC. It specifies CASSQTQGSEQFF.

The rearrangement links TRBV7-9 to TRBJ2-4; 12 nucleotides line up with TRBD2. From germline, CDR1 is SEHNR and CDR2 FQNEAQ (reference sequence). The V and J ends lost 1 base and 0 bases, in that order; junction bases with no gene match: 7. The CDR3 runs 19 residues. CDR3 residues: CASSLGGRLAGVAKNIQYF. Written as DNA, the CDR3 is TGTGCCAGCAGCTTAGGAGGACGACTAGCGGGAGTAGCCAAAAACATTCAGTACTTC.

The V call is TRBV20-1, the J call TRBJ2-1, with 10 bases fitting TRBD2. The CDR3 spans 15 residues. Germline trimming cut 2 bases from V and 7 bases from J; bases unmatched to any gene: 8. Per germline, CDR1 DFQATT and CDR2 SNEGSKA (reference sequence). DNA for the CDR3: TGCAGTGCTAGATTACTAGCGGGAATAACGAATGAGCAGTTCTTC. The encoded protein is CSARLLAGITNEQFF.

The table lists this clonotype with many counts. The chain joins TRBV7-2 to TRBJ2-5; D remains ambiguous. V lost 5 bases, J lost 2 bases, and 12 bases lay in between. The CDR3 consists of 14 residues. Per germline, CDR1 SGHTA and CDR2 FQGNSA. CDR3 in DNA: TGTGCCAGCAGCCCCGGCCCCTGGCAAGAGACCCAGTACTTC. It is translated as CASSPGPWQETQYF. The whole variable domain, remainder taken from reference TRBV7-2 and TRBJ2-5, is GAGVSQSPSNKVTEKGKDVELRCDPISGHTALYWYRQSLGQGLEFLIYFQGNSAPDKSGLPSDRFSAERTGGSVSTLTIQRTQQEDSAVYLCASSPGPWQETQYFGPGTRLLVL.

This clonotype was found a few times. This CDR3 is CARDNSYEQYF. CDR3 DNA sequence: TGTGCTAGGGACAACTCCTACGAGCAGTACTTC. This sequence joins TRBV12-5 and TRBJ2-7; D perhaps matches TRBD1 (5 bases). V lost 9 bases and J 0 bases, leaving 6 bases between the germline ends. CDR3 length: 11 amino acids. In germline, CDR1 is LGHNT, CDR2 FRNRAP. Together with reference TRBV12-5 and TRBJ2-7, the CDR3 gives the full variable domain: DARVTQTPRHKVTEMGQEVTMRCQPILGHNTVFWYRQTMMQGLELLAYFRNRAPLDDSGMPKDRFSAEMPDATLATLKIQPSEPRDSAVYFCARDNSYEQYFGPGTRLTVT.

This clonotype has only a few counts. The V call is TRBV6-5, the J call TRBJ1-2; 9 bases are a match to TRBD1. Germline loops: CDR1 MNHEY, CDR2 SVGAGI. The CDR3 sequence is 13 residues long. Trimming removed 5 bases from V and 3 bases from J; junction bases left unmatched: 1. CDR3 sequence: CASSRQGDYGYTF. For the CDR3, the DNA is TGTGCCAGCAGTCGACAGGGGGACTATGGCTACACCTTC.